The T cell receptor beta chain under discussion was sequenced for a study of blood T cell repertoires in COVID-19. CDR1 and CDR2 (germline): MRHNA, SNTAGT. The V segment lost 0 bases and the J segment 1 base; nucleotides outside the gene matches: 1. The CDR3 loop spans 15 amino acids. The assay was immunoSEQ multiplex PCR, and TCRdb's table has in-frame clones only and misses some. The sample yields 270,000 or so clones, 83% seen once. A word on this clone: This sample also contains other DNA sequences that code for the same CDR3.

The chain couples TRBV6-4 to TRBJ2-3; TRBD2 aligns across 7 bases. This clonotype was sampled from a woman between 50 and 59 years old who had recovered from COVID-19. The specimen sequenced was peripheral blood. The DNA of the CDR3 is TGTGCCAGCAGTGACTCGAGCGGGGGCACAGATACGCAGTATTTT. It specifies CASSDSSGGTDTQYF.